The clone carrying this T cell receptor beta chain was seen only once. Per the authors' pipeline: Quantification of nucleated cells was approximated via reference gene primer amplification. Some clones are missing from TCRdb's copy, which holds only in-frame ones; the method was immunoSEQ multiplex PCR. V and J calls plus clone size are reproduced from that table; the DNA served to infer D and trimming. In the table there are almost 400,000 clones, around 87% of which are singletons. The sample belongs to a study of blood T cell repertoires in COVID-19. The study assigned cohorts using participant-reported clinical history. The CDR3 runs 14 residues. Germline V CDR1 and CDR2: KGHSH, LQKENI. J was trimmed by 5 bases and V by 4 bases; bases with no gene match: 7.

This chain uses TRBV18 with TRBJ2-5; 7 nucleotides align to TRBD1. This receptor was taken from a woman younger than 45 with acute COVID-19. The sequenced material came from PBMCs or T cells enriched from blood (not recorded which). As DNA, the CDR3 is TGTGCCAGCTCACGGACAGGCCAGGGGGAGACCCAGTACTTC. Translation gives CASSRTGQGETQYF. The whole variable domain, filled in from reference TRBV18 and TRBJ2-5, reads NAGVMQNPRHLVRRRGQEARLRCSPMKGHSHVYWYRQLPEEGLKFMVYLQKENIIDESGMPKERFSAEFPKEGPSILRIQQVVRGDSAAYFCASSRTGQGETQYFGPGTRLLVL.